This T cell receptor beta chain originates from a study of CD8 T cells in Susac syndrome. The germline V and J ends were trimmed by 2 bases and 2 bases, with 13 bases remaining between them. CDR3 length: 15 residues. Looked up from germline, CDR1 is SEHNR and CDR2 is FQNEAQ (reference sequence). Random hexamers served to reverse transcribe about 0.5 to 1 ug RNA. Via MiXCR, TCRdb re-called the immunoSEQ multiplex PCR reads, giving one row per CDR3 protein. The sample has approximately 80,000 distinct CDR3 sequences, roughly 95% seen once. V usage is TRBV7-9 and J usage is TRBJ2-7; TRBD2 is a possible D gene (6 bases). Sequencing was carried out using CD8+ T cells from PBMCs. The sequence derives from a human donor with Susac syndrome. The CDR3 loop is CASSLRGGAAYEQYF. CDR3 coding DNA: TGTGCCAGCAGCTTACGAGGAGGGGCGGCCTACGAGCAGTACTTC.